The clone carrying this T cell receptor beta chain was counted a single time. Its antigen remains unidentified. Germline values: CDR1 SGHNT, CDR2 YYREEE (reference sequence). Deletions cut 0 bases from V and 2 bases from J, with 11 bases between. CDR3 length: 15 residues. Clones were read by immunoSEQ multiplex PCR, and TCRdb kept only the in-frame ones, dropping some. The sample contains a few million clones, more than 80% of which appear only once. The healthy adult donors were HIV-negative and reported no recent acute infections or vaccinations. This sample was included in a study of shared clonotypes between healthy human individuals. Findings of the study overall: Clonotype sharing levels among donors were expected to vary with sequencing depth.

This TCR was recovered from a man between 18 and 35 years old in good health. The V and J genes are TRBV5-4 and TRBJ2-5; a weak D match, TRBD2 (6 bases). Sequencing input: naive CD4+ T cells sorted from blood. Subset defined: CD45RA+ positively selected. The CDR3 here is CASSLDGRVQETQYF. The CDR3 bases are TGTGCCAGCAGCTTGGACGGGAGAGTACAAGAGACCCAGTACTTC.